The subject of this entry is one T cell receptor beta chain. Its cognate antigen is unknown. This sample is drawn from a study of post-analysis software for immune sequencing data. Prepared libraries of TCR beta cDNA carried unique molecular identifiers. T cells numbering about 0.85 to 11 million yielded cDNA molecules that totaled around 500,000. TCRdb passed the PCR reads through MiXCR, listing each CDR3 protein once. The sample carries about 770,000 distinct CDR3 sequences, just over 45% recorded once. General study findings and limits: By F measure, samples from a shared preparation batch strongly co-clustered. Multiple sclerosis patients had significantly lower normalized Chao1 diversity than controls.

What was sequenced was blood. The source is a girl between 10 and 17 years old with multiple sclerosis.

For the CDR3, the DNA is TGTGCCAGCACCCAGCGACAGGGAAAGTTCACAGATACGCAGTATTTT. It translates to CASTQRQGKFTDTQYF. The chain is built from TRBV12-3 or TRBV12-4 and TRBJ2-3, with 7 bases aligning to TRBD1. V lost 7 bases to trimming and J lost 2 bases; unmatched junction nucleotides: 12. The CDR3 covers 16 residues.